The present T cell receptor beta chain was sequenced within a study of multiple sclerosis patients with progressive multifocal leukoencephalopathy. The assay was immunoSEQ multiplex PCR, and TCRdb's table has in-frame clones only and misses some. The profile covers 20,000 to 25,000 clones, with 80% to 95% appearing a single time and approximately 2.4% taken by the ten largest. In regard to this clone: Antigen unknown.

The germline V gene has CDR1 MNHNY and CDR2 SVGAGI (reference sequence). V dropped 3 bases and J dropped 1 base, with 11 bases sitting between them. CDR3 size: 15 residues. Time point defined: about a year of natalizumab therapy. Points from the study as a whole: TRBV and TRBJ usage showed no common pattern when PML developed. Before and during natalizumab, the clones expanded at PML already existed.

The TCR comes from a man aged 25-40 years with multiple sclerosis. The specimen was PBMCs, collected from a patient treated with natalizumab. J is TRBJ2-3 and V is TRBV6-6; D is unresolved. This CDR3 reads CASSYVRGRTDTQYF. The CDR3 DNA reads as TGTGCCAGCAGTTATGTTCGAGGTCGCACAGATACGCAGTATTTT.